The 30 T cell receptor beta chains in this list originate from one sample, sequenced in a study of breast tumors, draining lymph nodes, adjacent tissues. Breast cancer patients provided tissue from their axillary draining lymph nodes. MiXCR, run by TCRdb on the multiplex PCR reads, gives a single entry per CDR3 protein. This table holds 200,000 to 300,000 distinct CDR3 sequences, about 33% found once. The sequenced sample consisted of axillary lymph node tissue. Source of these receptors: a female donor with breast cancer. Some clones in this sample may be carry-over from other donors' samples.

The chain employs TRBV20-1 and TRBJ2-1; 12 bases align to TRBD2. In germline, CDR1 is DFQATT, CDR2 SNEGSKA (reference sequence). The CDR3 extends over 15 amino acids. J was trimmed by 1 base and V by 3 bases; bases with no gene match: 1. CDR3 sequence (DNA): TGCAGTGCTAGCGGACTAGCGGGATCCTACAATGAGCAGTTCTTC. Protein sequence: CSASGLAGSYNEQFF.

This clonotype was picked up many times. This chain uses TRBV7-3 with TRBJ1-5; D remains unclear. V was shortened by 4 bases and J by 3 bases, with 7 bases between the two germline ends. CDR1 is SGHTA and CDR2 is FQGTGA in the germline V gene. This CDR3 has 13 residues. CDR3 sequence: CASSSPNNQPQHF. Here the CDR3 DNA reads TGTGCCAGCAGCTCTCCTAACAATCAGCCCCAGCATTTT. The variable domain in full, completed from reference TRBV7-3 and TRBJ1-5, reads GAGVSQTPSNKVTEKGKYVELRCDPISGHTALYWYRQSLGQGPEFLIYFQGTGAADDSGLPNDRFFAVRPEGSVSTLKIQRTERGDSAVYLCASSSPNNQPQHFGDGTRLSIL.

The chain's CDR3 is CATSSVAQANYGYTF. For the CDR3, the DNA is TGTGCCACCAGCAGCGTAGCGCAGGCCAACTATGGCTACACCTTC. The rearrangement uses TRBV15 and TRBJ1-2; D unclear. V lost 3 bases, J lost 2 bases, and 13 bases lay in between. The germline gives CDR1 LNHNV, CDR2 YYDKDF (reference sequence). This CDR3 spans 15 amino acids.

This clonotype showed up just a few times. The rearrangement joins TRBV18 to TRBJ2-5; 10 bases are shared with TRBD2. V lost 6 bases, J lost 2 bases, and 12 bases stayed unmatched. The CDR3 consists of 17 residues. Germline V lookup: CDR1 KGHSH, CDR2 LQKENI. The CDR3 region is CASSTRSASGRQETQYF. The CDR3 DNA is TGTGCCAGCTCGACTCGGTCAGCTAGCGGGAGACAAGAGACCCAGTACTTC.

This clonotype showed up many times. This rearrangement joins TRBV19 to TRBJ2-5; TRBD1 might be the D (6 bases). CDR1 and CDR2 from the germline V gene are LNHDA and SQIVND (reference sequence). The V end lost 3 bases, the J end lost 2 bases, and 13 bases lay between the germline ends. The CDR3 is 15 residues long. CDR3 sequence reads: CASSMTGWGQETQYF. As DNA, the CDR3 is TGTGCCAGTAGTATGACAGGTTGGGGACAAGAGACCCAGTACTTC.

This clonotype appeared many times. The chain employs TRBV27 and TRBJ1-2, with 7 bases identical to TRBD1. Unmatched junction bases numbered 14, after V lost 5 bases and J lost 8 bases. The CDR3 has 15 residues. Per the germline V gene, CDR1 is MNHEY and CDR2 is SMNVEV (reference sequence). For the CDR3, the DNA is TGTGCCAGCAGTCCACTGGGAGGGGGCGCGGAAGGCTACACCTTC. As protein: CASSPLGGGAEGYTF.

The J gene is TRBJ2-7, the V gene TRBV28; TRBD2 aligns across 9 bases. CDR1 MDHEN and CDR2 SYDVKM come from the germline V gene. Trimming took 6 bases from V and 3 from J; bases not matched to a gene: 3. The CDR3 is 13 residues long. The CDR3 coding sequence is TGTGCCAGCAGGCCTAGCGGGGTCTACGAGCAGTACTTC. Encoded protein: CASRPSGVYEQYF.

This chain links TRBV18 with TRBJ2-6; 9 nucleotides agree with TRBD2. Germline CDR1 is KGHSH and CDR2 is LQKENI. J gave up 2 bases and V 4 bases, and 3 bases lay outside the gene matches. This CDR3 is 16 amino acids long. CDR3 in amino acids: CASSRAGGPGANVLTF. In DNA, the CDR3 is TGTGCCAGCTCACGAGCGGGAGGCCCTGGGGCCAACGTCCTGACTTTC.

CDR3 in DNA: TGTGCCAGCAGCGTAGTGAACCAGGGTGGTGCCCAGCATTTT. Translation gives CASSVVNQGGAQHF. The gene calls are TRBV9 and TRBJ1-5, with D possibly TRBD1 on 5 matching bases. Germline lookup yields CDR1 SGDLS and CDR2 YYNGEE. Trimming stripped 0 bases from V and 11 bases from J, with 15 bases between. CDR3 size: 14 residues.

This chain connects TRBV5-1 to TRBJ1-3; D is uncertain. V shed 3 bases and J shed 0 bases, with 13 bases lying between them. The CDR3 spans 16 residues. Germline CDR1 and CDR2: SGHRS and YFSETQ. The CDR3 sequence is CASSSVGSFSGNTIYF. The CDR3 DNA reads TGCGCCAGCAGCTCCGTAGGGTCGTTCTCTGGAAACACCATATATTTT.

In this sample, this clonotype turned up many times. The CDR3 DNA is TGTGCCAGCAGCTTCCCGACTAGCGGGGAAAGCACAGATACGCAGTATTTT. Residues: CASSFPTSGESTDTQYF. The chain couples TRBV9 to TRBJ2-3, with TRBD2 matching 11 bases. V trimming: 4 bases; J trimming: 0 bases; junction bases outside the gene matches: 7. Germline values: CDR1 SGDLS, CDR2 YYNGEE. The CDR3 contains 17 residues.

This rearrangement joins TRBV6-1 to TRBJ2-1; 9 bases are shared with TRBD2. Trimming removed 3 bases from V and 8 bases from J; junction bases left unmatched: 5. This CDR3 contains 14 residues. Germline CDR1 is MNHNS and CDR2 is SASEGT. The chain's CDR3 is CASSDSGSYDEQFF. The CDR3 DNA reads as TGTGCCAGCAGTGATAGCGGGAGTTACGATGAGCAGTTCTTC.

This clonotype was seen at least ten times. J is TRBJ2-1 and V is TRBV11-2; D not certain. The germline V and J ends were trimmed by 0 bases and 0 bases, with 9 bases remaining between them. CDR1 and CDR2 (germline): SGHAT, FQNNGV. The CDR3 runs 16 residues. CDR3 loop: CASSLDSRSSYNEQFF. The CDR3 nucleotides read TGTGCCAGCAGCTTAGATAGCCGAAGCTCCTACAATGAGCAGTTCTTC.

This clonotype came up a few times. At one of its ends the junction is not consistent with the germline gene, which may arise from a read error. The rearrangement joins TRBV19 to TRBJ2-5; D may match TRBD1 or TRBD2 (5 bases each). Per germline, CDR1 LNHDA and CDR2 SQIVND (reference sequence). The CDR3 has 17 residues. CDR3 residues: CASSRGIRGAVQETQSF. The CDR3 DNA reads as TGTGCCAGTAGCCGGGGCATAAGGGGAGCGGTCCAAGAGACCCAGTCCTTC.

This clonotype was counted at least ten times. V usage is TRBV7-8 and J usage is TRBJ2-3; D assignment may be TRBD1 or TRBD2 (6 bases each). Trimming pared 4 bases from V and 5 bases from J, leaving 31 bases between. The CDR3 is 20 amino acids. Germline V CDR1 and CDR2: SGHVS, FQNEAQ. In DNA, the CDR3 is TGTGCCAGCAGCTCCCCGGGGGCGGCGCTTGGCAGAACGCACCAAGATACGCAGTATTTT. This gives the protein CASSSPGAALGRTHQDTQYF.

This clonotype has ten or more counts. The chain carries TRBV11-3 and TRBJ2-7, with TRBD2 matching 8 bases. J was trimmed by 3 bases and V by 7 bases; bases with no gene match: 11. Germline assignment: CDR1 SGHNT and CDR2 YENEEA. CDR3 length: 15 amino acids. The CDR3 DNA reads as TGTGCCAGCACCAGACTGACGGGGGGGCACTACGAGCAGTACTTC. This encodes CASTRLTGGHYEQYF. The full variable domain, its missing parts supplied by reference TRBV11-3 and TRBJ2-7, is EAGVVQSPRYKIIEKKQPVAFWCNPISGHNTLYWYLQNLGQGPELLIRYENEEAVDDSQLPKDRFSAERLKGVDSTLKIQPAELGDSAVYLCASTRLTGGHYEQYFGPGTRLTVT.

This clonotype has just a few counts. J is TRBJ2-1 and V is TRBV2; D possibly corresponds to TRBD2 (6 bases). V was trimmed by 8 bases and J by 4 bases, leaving 21 bases between them. Germline CDR1 is SNHLY and CDR2 is FYNNEI. The CDR3 contains 16 residues. The CDR3 here is CASSFRIGREYNEQFF. CDR3 sequence (DNA): TGTGCCAGCTCATTTCGAATTGGGCGGGAATACAATGAGCAGTTCTTC.

The CDR3 region has the DNA TGTGCCAGCAGCTCACGAATCGGACAGTCTAATGAAAAACTGTTTTTT. It is translated as CASSSRIGQSNEKLFF. J is TRBJ1-4 and V is TRBV27; possibly TRBD1 for D (6 bases). The CDR3 covers 16 residues. Trimming removed 6 bases at V and 3 bases at J, with 17 bases between. The germline gives CDR1 MNHEY, CDR2 SMNVEV (reference sequence).

Note on this clonotype: A read error may be the cause here, since a much bigger clone is one base away. The chain joins TRBV24-1 to TRBJ2-2; TRBD1 matches at 7 bases. With V trimmed by 3 bases and J by 2 bases, 5 bases remained unmatched. From germline, CDR1 is KGHDR and CDR2 SFDVKD. The CDR3 has 16 amino acids. The DNA for the CDR3 is TGTGCCACCAGTGATATAAGACAGGGAAACACCGGGGAGCTGTTTTTT. Its translation is CATSDIRQGNTGELFF.

DNA of the CDR3: TGTGCCACCAGTGCTAGAGGGCTGGGGATATCCTACAATGAGCAGTTCTTC. Its protein product is CATSARGLGISYNEQFF. This rearrangement joins TRBV24-1 to TRBJ2-1; possible D gene TRBD2, 5 bases. Germline loops: CDR1 KGHDR, CDR2 SFDVKD. V dropped 5 bases and J dropped 1 base, with 17 bases sitting between them. CDR3 length equals 17 residues.

The chain recombines TRBV12-3 or TRBV12-4 with TRBJ1-1; D is uncertain. CDR3 size: 14 residues. V was cut by 3 bases and J by 0 bases, with 8 bases left in between. The CDR3 here is CASSFNGLNTEAFF. The CDR3 DNA follows: TGTGCCAGCAGTTTTAACGGTTTGAACACTGAAGCTTTCTTT.

Turning to this clonotype: A much larger clone lies one base from this, so it may be a read error. The chain is built from TRBV5-1 and TRBJ2-7, with D unresolved. Germline CDR1 and CDR2: SGHRS and YFSETQ. The CDR3 has 11 amino acids. The CDR3 DNA is TGCGCCAGCAGCTCAAACTACGTGCAGTACTTC. Its translation: CASSSNYVQYF.

Note on this clonotype: This may be a read error: a much more frequent sequence differs by one nucleotide. V usage is TRBV7-2 and J usage is TRBJ2-3, with TRBD1 identical over 9 bases. The V gene's germline CDR1 is SGHTA and CDR2 FQGNSA. CDR3 length equals 18 residues. The chain's CDR3 is CASSPGVGQGRDTDTQNF. As DNA, the CDR3 is TGTGCCAGCAGCCCGGGGGTCGGACAGGGGCGAGATACAGATACGCAGAATTTT.

This clonotype was recorded many times. The chain has TRBV7-3 and TRBJ2-2; perhaps TRBD2 as D (5 bases). The CDR3 extends over 15 amino acids. Trimming stripped 5 bases from V and 1 base from J, with 11 bases between. CDR1 and CDR2 (germline): SGHTA, FQGTGA. This CDR3 is CASSLTRGNTGELFF. The CDR3 region has the DNA TGTGCCAGCAGCCTTACTAGAGGGAACACCGGGGAGCTGTTTTTT. The whole variable domain, remainder taken from reference TRBV7-3 and TRBJ2-2, is GAGVSQTPSNKVTEKGKYVELRCDPISGHTALYWYRQSLGQGPEFLIYFQGTGAADDSGLPNDRFFAVRPEGSVSTLKIQRTERGDSAVYLCASSLTRGNTGELFFGEGSRLTVL.

The genes are TRBV7-8 and TRBJ2-3; 7 nucleotides align to TRBD2. V shed 3 bases, J shed 9 bases, and the junction held 9 bases outside the gene matches. Germline CDR1 is SGHVS and CDR2 is FQNEAQ. The CDR3 contains 14 residues. This chain's CDR3 is CASSFTSATVTQYF. DNA of the CDR3: TGTGCCAGCAGCTTTACTAGCGCCACAGTCACGCAGTATTTT.

Concerning this clonotype: A much larger clone lies a single base off, so this may be a read error. The rearrangement joins TRBV4-1 to TRBJ2-1; D is possibly TRBD1 or TRBD2 (5 bases each). Germline V gene sequence: CDR1 MGHRA, CDR2 YSYEKL. This CDR3 contains 17 residues. As DNA, the CDR3 is TGCGCCAGCAGCCGATCCGGGACGGCAAGCTCCTACAATGAGCAGTCCTTC. It specifies CASSRSGTASSYNEQSF.

V gene TRBV9 combines with J gene TRBJ2-5; 13 bases map to TRBD2. Germline V gives CDR1 SGDLS, CDR2 YYNGEE. Trimming took 5 bases from V and 0 from J; bases not matched to a gene: 1. This CDR3 contains 15 residues. The CDR3 DNA sequence: TGTGCCAGCAGGGGACTAGCGGGAAACCAAGAGACCCAGTACTTC. Protein sequence: CASRGLAGNQETQYF. Based on the CDR3 plus reference TRBV9 and TRBJ2-5, the full variable domain is DSGVTQTPKHLITATGQRVTLRCSPRSGDLSVYWYQQSLDQGLQFLIQYYNGEERAKGNILERFSAQQFPDLHSELNLSSLELGDSALYFCASRGLAGNQETQYFGPGTRLLVL.

This clonotype was counted ten times or more. This chain connects TRBV20-1 to TRBJ2-6, with D unresolved. Germline V gene lookup returns CDR1 DFQATT and CDR2 SNEGSKA (reference sequence). V lost 6 bases and J lost 2, with 8 bases in between. The CDR3 is made up of 13 amino acids. The chain's CDR3 is CSAKWAGANVLTF. In DNA form, the CDR3 reads TGCAGTGCGAAGTGGGCTGGGGCCAACGTCCTGACTTTC.

This chain joins TRBV10-1 and TRBJ1-1, with unresolved D. Trimming cost V 5 bases and J 4 bases, with 11 bases left between them. From germline, CDR1 is WNHNN and CDR2 SYGVQD (reference sequence). CDR3 length: 13 residues. For the CDR3, the DNA is TGCGCCAGCAGTAAGGGTCGATCCACTGAAGCTTTCTTT. As protein: CASSKGRSTEAFF.

This clonotype was detected many times. This sequence joins TRBV20-1 and TRBJ1-2; TRBD1 matches at 9 bases. The CDR3 has 15 amino acids. Germline CDR1 reads DFQATT; CDR2 reads SNEGSKA (reference sequence). The J segment lost 5 bases and the V segment lost 3 bases, leaving 10 bases of the junction unmatched. The CDR3 DNA follows: TGCAGTGCTAGGATCGGGGACAGGGTTGGTTATGGCTACACCTTC. It translates to CSARIGDRVGYGYTF.